This T cell receptor beta chain was found in a study of blood T cell repertoires in COVID-19. Original handling: The authors estimated nucleated cell counts from reference gene primer amplification. The protocol was immunoSEQ multiplex PCR, while the TCRdb copy is restricted to in-frame clones and leaves out a portion. The D gene and trimming were derived from the DNA, and the V and J assignments and clone size from that table. This table has some 160,000 clones, under 90% appearing once. With V trimmed by 2 bases and J by 6 bases, 7 bases remained unmatched. The CDR3 is 14 residues long. The germline gives CDR1 MNHEY, CDR2 SVGAGI. Participant ages covered roughly 18 to 89 years across 25 or so US areas. Participants reported their clinical history, and cohort assignment relied on those reports. Recovered status in Cohort 3 required two negative PCRs, clearance, or symptom resolution.

The sample consisted of PBMCs or T cells enriched from blood (not recorded which). The chain combines TRBV6-5 with TRBJ2-7; 7 positions match TRBD1. The receptor was isolated from a woman between 45 and 60 years old who had recovered from COVID-19. The CDR3 here is CASSYNRGNFEQYF. The CDR3 bases are TGTGCCAGCAGTTACAACAGGGGTAACTTCGAGCAGTACTTC.